This TCR beta chain appears in the sequencing data of a study of a mutant IDH1 vaccine in newly diagnosed glioma. Profiling relied on immunoSEQ multiplex PCR, and the TCRdb table lists in-frame clones only, not all of them. Among 41,000 or so clones listed, roughly nine tenths were seen once. The time point is: week 35, safety follow-up. The study gave 300 ug of mutant IDH1 20-mer peptide per vaccine dose, with topical imiquimod. New WHO grade 3 or 4 astrocytomas that were IDH1-mutant and ATRX-lost had been found in donors. Study-wide points: Among patients, 93.3% showed immune responses induced by the vaccine. Pseudoprogression appeared unlinked to shifts in leading peripheral T cell clonotypes.

Per the germline V gene, CDR1 is MGHDK and CDR2 is SYGVNS. V shed 11 bases and J shed 5 bases, with 12 bases lying between them. The CDR3 totals 12 residues. Remarks on this clone: As yet, its antigen is unknown.

Sequenced here: PBMCs, sampled from a glioma patient whose treatment included an IDH1 peptide vaccine. V is TRBV25-1 and J is TRBJ1-4; D is unclear. This sequence originates from a man between 35 and 55 years old with glioma. This chain's CDR3 is CAQREDNEKLFF. In DNA form, the CDR3 reads TGTGCCCAACGGGAAGACAATGAAAAACTGTTTTTT.